The clone carrying this T cell receptor (beta chain) was detected only a few times. Antigen: not known. The record originates from a study of cytomegalovirus exposure and HLA in healthy donors. About the research overall: The roughly 120 validation repertoires used the same platform as the roughly 720 first-cohort repertoires (as reported by a later analysis). Overall study findings and caveats: The authors listed roughly 150 TCR beta chains as cytomegalovirus-associated. For cytomegalovirus status, the classifier reportedly gave diagnoses with high specificity and sensitivity. Most sequenced TCRs were rare (though some public TCRs occurred in many donors).

Germline values: CDR1 SGHVS, CDR2 FQNEAQ. The V gene lost 5 bases and the J gene lost 0 bases, with 13 bases spanning the gap. CDR3 size: 15 residues. Method: immunoSEQ multiplex PCR; TCRdb's copy keeps in-frame clones and lacks some. The data show 150,000 to 200,000 clones, about 84% seen once. The gene calls are TRBV7-8 and TRBJ1-1; D remains unclear. Sequences were obtained from PBMCs. This TCR came from a young woman in good health and CMV-seronegative. CDR3 sequence: CASSRGLLMNTEAFF. The CDR3 bases are TGTGCCAGCAGCCGTGGACTCCTCATGAACACTGAAGCTTTCTTT.